The clone carrying this TCR beta chain was picked up a small number of times. The antigen remains unidentified. This sample was taken from a study of response to subunit inactivated influenza vaccine. The study's findings and limits: Seasonal influenza vaccination, on each occasion, was suggested by the authors to recruit few new T cells.

Via MiXCR, TCRdb re-called the RT-PCR reads, giving one row per CDR3 protein. The sample lists roughly 700,000 distinct CDR3 sequences, approximately 14% seen once, with approximately 7% in the top ten. The V end was cut by 5 bases, the J end by 4 bases, with 11 bases between. The CDR3 loop spans 14 amino acids. Per the germline V gene, CDR1 is SEHNR and CDR2 is FQNEAQ (reference sequence). The chain uses TRBV7-9 and TRBJ2-2; TRBD1 or TRBD2 may be the D gene (5 bases each). The sample here was PBMCs from blood, taken approximately 15 days before vaccination. The TCR was taken from a man aged 45-60 years who received an inactivated influenza vaccine. CDR3 in amino acids: CASSKGTITGELFF. Written as DNA, the CDR3 is TGTGCCAGCAGCAAGGGGACCATCACCGGGGAGCTGTTTTTT.